This T cell receptor (beta chain) was captured in a study of blood T cell repertoires in COVID-19. Study background: T cells, B-cell-depleted T cells, or PBMCs supplied cDNA or gDNA.

In the source study's methods: Reference gene primer amplification in the assay estimated nucleated cell counts. Generated by immunoSEQ multiplex PCR, the TCRdb table keeps only in-frame clones and is missing some. V, J and clone size were drawn from that table, and D and trimming were deduced from the DNA. The sample consists of about 24,000 clones, more than 70% of them appearing once. Trimming left V 0 bases short and J 6 bases short, with 10 bases between. This CDR3 has 14 residues. Germline V gene lookup returns CDR1 LGHDT and CDR2 YNNKEL (reference sequence). The sample taken for sequencing was peripheral blood. The clonotype was recovered from a human donor with active COVID-19. The donor label of this sample is uncertain. V and J are TRBV3-1 (or the pseudogene TRBV3-2) and TRBJ2-3; D ambiguous. Written as DNA, the CDR3 is TGTGCCAGCAGCCAAGATAGAGTTGCCGATACGCAGTATTTT. Translating it yields CASSQDRVADTQYF.